These 2 T cell receptor beta chains share one sample of origin, sequenced in a study of radiotherapy plus CTLA-4 blockade in lung cancer. The table came from immunoSEQ multiplex PCR; TCRdb's copy has only in-frame clones and leaves some out. The repertoire holds about 98,000 clones, 75% to 90% seen once, with about 3.5% in the top ten. This specimen was peripheral blood, taken from a patient treated with radiotherapy plus ipilimumab. The receptors stem from a human donor with non-small cell lung cancer who had a partial response to radiotherapy plus ipilimumab.

This chain connects TRBV14 to TRBJ2-5, with 7 positions matching TRBD2. The CDR3 length is 12 residues. Germline CDR1 and CDR2: SGHDN and FVKESK. V shed 5 bases and J 4 bases; nucleotides not matched to a gene: 1. This CDR3 reads CASSGGGETQYF. The CDR3 nucleotides are TGTGCCAGCAGCGGGGGGGGAGAGACCCAGTACTTC.

This clone was recorded once. The chain joins TRBV19 to TRBJ2-7; 7 nucleotides match TRBD1. Looked up from germline, CDR1 is LNHDA and CDR2 is SQIVND (reference sequence). This CDR3 spans 15 amino acids. Trimming removed 6 bases from V and 2 bases from J; junction bases left unmatched: 10. CDR3: CASRSGQELTYEQYF. In DNA form, the CDR3 reads TGTGCCAGTAGGAGCGGACAGGAGTTAACCTACGAGCAGTACTTC.